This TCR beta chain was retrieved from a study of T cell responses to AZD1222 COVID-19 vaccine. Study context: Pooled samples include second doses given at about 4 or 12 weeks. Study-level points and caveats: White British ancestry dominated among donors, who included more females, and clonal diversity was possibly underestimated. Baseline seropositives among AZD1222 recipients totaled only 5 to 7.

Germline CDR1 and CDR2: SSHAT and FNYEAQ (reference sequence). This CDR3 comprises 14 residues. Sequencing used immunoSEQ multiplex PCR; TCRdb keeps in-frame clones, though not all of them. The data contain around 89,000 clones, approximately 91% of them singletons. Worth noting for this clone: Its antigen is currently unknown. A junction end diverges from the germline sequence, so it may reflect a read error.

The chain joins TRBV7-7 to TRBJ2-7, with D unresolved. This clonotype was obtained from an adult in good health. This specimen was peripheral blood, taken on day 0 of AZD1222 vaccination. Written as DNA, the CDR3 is TGTGCTAGCAGCTTACAGCTGGGAAGCTACGAGCAGTACTTC. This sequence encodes CASSLQLGSYEQYF.